The 12 T cell receptor beta chains below were found in one sample sequenced in a study of blood T cell repertoires in COVID-19. This table comes from immunoSEQ multiplex PCR, and its TCRdb copy is limited to in-frame clones, with some not included. Found here are over 200,000 clones, approximately 84% of them singletons; the top ten hold about 7.3%. Sequenced sample: peripheral blood. The receptors were gathered from a woman aged 45-65 years with active or convalescent COVID-19.

The chain joins TRBV24-1 to TRBJ2-1; 8 bases map to TRBD2. CDR1 and CDR2 from the germline V gene are KGHDR and SFDVKD. The CDR3 has 14 amino acids. Unmatched junction bases numbered 8, after V lost 7 bases and J lost 7 bases. The DNA for the CDR3 is TGTGCCACCAGGGGGCGGGAGGCGGGGAATGAGCAGTTCTTC. It translates to CATRGREAGNEQFF.

The chain combines TRBV13 with TRBJ1-2, with 9 bases lining up with TRBD1. V lost 1 base and J lost 6; bases outside the gene matches: 6. Germline CDR1 is PRHDT and CDR2 is FYEKMQ (reference sequence). This CDR3 has 15 amino acids. This CDR3 reads CASSLATTGGDGYTF. The CDR3 DNA reads TGTGCCAGCAGCTTAGCGACAACAGGGGGCGATGGCTACACCTTC.

The rearrangement uses TRBV6-5 and TRBJ1-3, with D tentatively TRBD1 (6 bases). CDR1 MNHEY and CDR2 SVGAGI come from the germline V gene. CDR3 length: 15 residues. V was shortened by 6 bases and J by 0 bases, with 12 bases between the two germline ends. The CDR3 DNA reads as TGTGCCAGCAGCGCTCAGGGGAACTCTGGAAACACCATATATTTT. Encoded protein: CASSAQGNSGNTIYF.

This sequence joins TRBV5-5 and TRBJ2-1, with TRBD2 matching over 7 bases. This CDR3 has 15 amino acids. In germline, CDR1 is SGHKS, CDR2 YYEKEE (reference sequence). Trimming took 0 bases from V and 10 from J; bases not matched to a gene: 10. The CDR3 nucleotides read TGTGCCAGCAGCTTGGTCGGGAGCGGGGTAAGGGAGCAGTTCTTC. Translating gives CASSLVGSGVREQFF. Based on the CDR3 plus reference TRBV5-5 and TRBJ2-1, the full variable domain is DAGVTQSPTHLIKTRGQQVTLRCSPISGHKSVSWYQQVLGQGPQFIFQYYEKEERGRGNFPDRFSARQFPNYSSELNVNALLLGDSALYLCASSLVGSGVREQFFGPGTRLTVL.

The chain recombines TRBV6-5 with TRBJ1-4; a possible D gene is TRBD1 (6 bases). This CDR3 has 15 amino acids. Germline V lookup: CDR1 MNHEY, CDR2 SVGAGI. The ends were cut back, 4 bases at V and 3 bases at J, with 12 bases in the middle. The CDR3 region has the DNA TGTGCCAGCAGTTCAACAGGGTTGGCTAATGAAAAACTGTTTTTT. It translates to CASSSTGLANEKLFF.

For the CDR3, the DNA is TGTGCCAGCAGCCTACAACAGGGCCACGAGCAGTACTTC. As protein: CASSLQQGHEQYF. The chain recombines TRBV7-9 with TRBJ2-7; possibly TRBD1 for D (6 bases). Germline CDR1 SEHNR, CDR2 FQNEAQ (reference sequence). With 5 bases removed from V and 5 bases from J, the gap between germline ends came to 13 bases. The CDR3 has 13 amino acids.

This chain connects TRBV5-1 to TRBJ1-1; 8 bases match TRBD1. Germline V gives CDR1 SGHRS, CDR2 YFSETQ. The CDR3 is 15 residues long. V dropped 1 base and J dropped 4; count of bases not matched to a gene: 6. CDR3 residues: CASSLRTGRGTEAFF. Written as DNA, the CDR3 is TGCGCCAGCAGCTTGAGGACAGGGAGGGGCACTGAAGCTTTCTTT.

The CDR3 protein is CASGRAANEQFF. The CDR3 DNA sequence: TGTGCCAGCGGACGAGCGGCGAATGAGCAGTTCTTC. V gene TRBV11-1 combines with J gene TRBJ2-1; a possible D gene is TRBD2 (5 bases). The V end lost 8 bases, the J end lost 7 bases, and 12 bases lay between the germline ends. This CDR3 has 12 amino acids. CDR1 is SGHAT, CDR2 FQDESV, per germline (reference sequence).

CDR3 nucleotides: TGTGCCACCAGTGTTAGTGGCACCGGGGAGCTGTTTTTT. This sequence encodes CATSVSGTGELFF. This chain joins TRBV24-1 and TRBJ2-2; D uncertain. This CDR3 region has 13 residues. Germline V gives CDR1 KGHDR, CDR2 SFDVKD. V gave up 5 bases and J gave up 4 bases, with 7 bases separating them.

V usage is TRBV28 and J usage is TRBJ1-3; the match to TRBD1 covers 9 bases. CDR1 is MDHEN and CDR2 is SYDVKM in the germline V gene. CDR3 length: 15 residues. V gave up 5 bases and J gave up 2 bases; unmatched junction bases: 4. CDR3 nucleotides: TGTGCCAGCAGTACCACAGGGGGCCCTGGAAACACCATATATTTT. Its translation is CASSTTGGPGNTIYF.

For this clone: Germline and junction disagree at one end, which may indicate a read error. The chain carries TRBV2 and TRBJ1-4, with 7 bases fitting TRBD1. Germline loops: CDR1 SNHLY, CDR2 FYNNEI. The CDR3 is 11 residues long. The CDR3 DNA follows: TGTGCCAGCAGTAGGACAGGCCCCGTACTATTT. Amino acids: CASSRTGPVLF.

About this clone itself: Other DNA sequences from this sample encode an identical CDR3 as well. The chain carries TRBV28 and TRBJ2-5; D is uncertain. Trimming pared 5 bases from V and 4 bases from J, leaving 5 bases between. The CDR3 has 11 residues. Looked up from germline, CDR1 is MDHEN and CDR2 is SYDVKM. Here the CDR3 DNA reads TGTGCCAGCAGTCCCCGAGAGACCCAGTACTTC. It yields the protein CASSPRETQYF.